By sample share, the clone carrying this T cell receptor (beta chain) is large. The antigen is undetermined. From live CD3+CD8+TCRalphabeta+ cells, four PD-1 and/or TIGIT subsets were sorted. The data are from a study of circulating CD8 cells and anti-PD-1 response in melanoma. Study summary: Patients received intravenous nivolumab, 3 mg/kg, every 2 weeks. Overall study findings and caveats: PD-1 and DPOS subsets showed similar, higher clonality than DNEG. Clonotype sharing was highest between DPOS and TIGIT subsets.

The CDR3 loop spans 13 amino acids. Germline CDR1 and CDR2: SNHLY and FYNNEI. Trimming cost V 1 base and J 0 bases, with 2 bases left between them. Using approximately 16 ng of total RNA, TCR libraries were made with the QIAseq Immune Repertoire TCR panel. Each CDR3 protein gets one entry after TCRdb re-called the reads with MiXCR. The sample lists some 270 distinct CDR3 sequences; about 10% were seen once. The input for sequencing was CD8+ T cells from PBMCs, taken at baseline or after one month of anti-PD-1 therapy (not recorded which). The J gene is TRBJ2-3, the V gene TRBV2; D is uncertain. The sequence was obtained from a human donor with melanoma. Here the CDR3 DNA reads TGTGCCAGCAGTGAAGAGAGCACAGATACGCAGTATTTT. It encodes CASSEESTDTQYF.